Listed below are T cell receptor beta chains from one sample, sequenced in a study of radiation and T cells in renal cell carcinoma. Here immunoSEQ multiplex PCR was the method, and the copy in TCRdb shows in-frame clones only, minus some. The sample holds tens of thousands of clones, around 85% seen once. The sample here was blood, taken from a patient whose treatment included radiotherapy and nephrectomy. The receptors were sampled from a woman between 50 and 59 years old with renal cell carcinoma. CDR3s include the opening cysteine and the closing phenylalanine or tryptophan.

cdr3_aa j_call v_call
CASSSGLPETQYF TRBJ2-5 TRBV28
CASSTVVGPNEQFF TRBJ2-1 TRBV5-1
CASSAGLAGGRFEQYF TRBJ2-7 TRBV28
CASSPIRLNQPQHF TRBJ1-5 TRBV5-1
CASSSLQLVYGYTF TRBJ1-2 TRBV6-5
CASSFSWRPLGTEAFF TRBJ1-1 TRBV6-9
CASSVGQGSGAFF TRBJ1-1 TRBV7-3
CASSVVGGTGFTEAFF TRBJ1-1 TRBV9
CASSELSGQMNTEAFF TRBJ1-1 TRBV6-1
CASSQTRGQLGYTF TRBJ1-2 TRBV14
CASTPTTTILTGELFF TRBJ2-2 TRBV7-2
CAISLAGVTEEQYF TRBJ2-7 TRBV10-3
CASSLWDRVRQPQHF TRBJ1-5 TRBV5-8
CASSLSRGNEQFF TRBJ2-1 TRBV27
CASSPQGGSGSYEQYF TRBJ2-7 TRBV7-3
CASSLWGSDKNIQYF TRBJ2-4 TRBV7-2
CASSWDSYEQYF TRBJ2-7 TRBV7-9
CASSRGLATYNEQFF TRBJ2-1 TRBV27
CASSLGSRGGTDTQYF TRBJ2-3 TRBV5-1
CASNRQGDSPLHF TRBJ1-6 TRBV6-5
CASSVSGTEDTQYF TRBJ2-3 TRBV7-2
CASSLGTGNQPQHF TRBJ1-5 TRBV5-4
CASSTSGYGDGTDTQYF TRBJ2-3 TRBV28
CASSQSKAVSNQPQHF TRBJ1-5 TRBV4-3
CASSRWVQETQYF TRBJ2-5 TRBV7-8
CASSSQVLGGYTF TRBJ1-2 TRBV5-1
CASSLRTGSTEAFF TRBJ1-1 TRBV9
CAISVKAPYEQYF TRBJ2-7 TRBV10-3
CASSGAAESTDTQYF TRBJ2-3 TRBV9
CASSLTPGGATEAFF TRBJ1-1 TRBV4-1
CASSLGPFAEQYF TRBJ2-7 TRBV27
CASSIRTSGSYEQYF TRBJ2-7 TRBV7-2
CASSKDRGMRANEKLFF TRBJ1-4 TRBV21-1
CASSLAGGQETQYF TRBJ2-5 TRBV9
CASSQWHYGYTF TRBJ1-2 TRBV14
CASKKGTSNTGELFF TRBJ2-2 TRBV28
CASSQGDRAGNTIYF TRBJ1-3 TRBV4-1
CAIRLTGNTEAFF TRBJ1-1 TRBV10-3
CASSDLDRYNEQFF TRBJ2-1 TRBV10-2
CASSLEGFNEKLFF TRBJ1-4 TRBV7-9
CASRITGGGYTF TRBJ1-2 TRBV28
CASSQYGNGYGYTF TRBJ1-2 TRBV9
CASSSKKGFHEQYF TRBJ2-7 TRBV28
CATRSGGGYEQYF TRBJ2-7 TRBV6-5
CASSVRGQGEAFF TRBJ1-1 TRBV9
CAWSTGSNEKLFF TRBJ1-4 TRBV30
CASSPRPGTGTGELFF TRBJ2-2 TRBV7-3